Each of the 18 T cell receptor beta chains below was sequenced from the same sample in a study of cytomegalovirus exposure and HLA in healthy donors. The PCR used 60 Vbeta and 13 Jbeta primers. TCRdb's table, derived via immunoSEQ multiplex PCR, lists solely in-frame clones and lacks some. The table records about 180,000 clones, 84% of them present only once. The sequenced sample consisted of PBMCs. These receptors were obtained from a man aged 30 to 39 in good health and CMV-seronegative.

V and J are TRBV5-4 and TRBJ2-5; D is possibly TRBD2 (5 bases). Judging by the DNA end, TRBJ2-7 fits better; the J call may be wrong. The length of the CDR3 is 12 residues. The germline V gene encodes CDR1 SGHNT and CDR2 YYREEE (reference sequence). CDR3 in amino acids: CAGSGEGYEQYF. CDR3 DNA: TGTGCTGGGAGTGGGGAAGGTTACGAGCAGTACTTC.

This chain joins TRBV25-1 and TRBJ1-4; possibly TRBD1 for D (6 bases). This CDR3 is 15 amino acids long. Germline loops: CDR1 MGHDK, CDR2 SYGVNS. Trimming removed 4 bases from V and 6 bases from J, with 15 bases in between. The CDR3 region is CASSGIRDNDEKLFF. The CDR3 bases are TGTGCCAGCAGTGGTATCCGGGACAACGATGAAAAACTGTTTTTT. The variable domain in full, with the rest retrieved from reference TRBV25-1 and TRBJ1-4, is EADIYQTPRYLVIGTGKKITLECSQTMGHDKMYWYQQDPGMELHLIHYSYGVNSTEKGDLSSESTVSRIRTEHFPLTLESARPSHTSQYLCASSGIRDNDEKLFFGSGTQLSVL.

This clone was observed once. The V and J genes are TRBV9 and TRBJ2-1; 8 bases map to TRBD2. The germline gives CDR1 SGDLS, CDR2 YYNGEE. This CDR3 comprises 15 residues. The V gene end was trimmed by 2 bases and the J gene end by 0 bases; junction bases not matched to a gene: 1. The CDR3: CASSVSGDSYNEQFF. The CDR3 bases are TGTGCCAGCAGCGTTAGCGGGGACTCCTACAATGAGCAGTTCTTC.

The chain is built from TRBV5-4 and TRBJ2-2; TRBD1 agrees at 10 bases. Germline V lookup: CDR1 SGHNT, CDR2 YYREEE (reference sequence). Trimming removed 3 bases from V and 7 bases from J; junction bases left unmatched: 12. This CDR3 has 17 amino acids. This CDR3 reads CASSSGTGAATLGELFF. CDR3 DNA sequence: TGTGCCAGCAGCTCCGGGACAGGGGCAGCAACACTCGGGGAGCTGTTTTTT.

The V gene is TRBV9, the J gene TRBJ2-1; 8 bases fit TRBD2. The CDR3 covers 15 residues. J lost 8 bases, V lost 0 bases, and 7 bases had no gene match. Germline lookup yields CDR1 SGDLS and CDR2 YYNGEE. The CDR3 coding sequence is TGTGCCAGCAGCGTAGTCGGCGGGGGGCCGGATGAGCAGTTCTTC. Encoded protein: CASSVVGGGPDEQFF.

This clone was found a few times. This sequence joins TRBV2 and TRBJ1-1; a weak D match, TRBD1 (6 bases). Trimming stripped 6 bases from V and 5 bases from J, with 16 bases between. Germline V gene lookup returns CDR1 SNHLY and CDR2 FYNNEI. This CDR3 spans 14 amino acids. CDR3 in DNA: TGTGCCAGCAGAGGACTCAGGGGATTGACTGAAGCTTTCTTT. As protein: CASRGLRGLTEAFF.

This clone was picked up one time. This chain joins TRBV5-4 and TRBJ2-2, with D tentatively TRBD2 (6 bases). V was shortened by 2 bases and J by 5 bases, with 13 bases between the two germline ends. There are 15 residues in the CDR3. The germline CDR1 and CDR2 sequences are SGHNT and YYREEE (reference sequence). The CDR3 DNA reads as TGTGCCAGCAGCTTTGAGGGTGCGGGAACCGGGGAGCTGTTTTTT. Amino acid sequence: CASSFEGAGTGELFF.

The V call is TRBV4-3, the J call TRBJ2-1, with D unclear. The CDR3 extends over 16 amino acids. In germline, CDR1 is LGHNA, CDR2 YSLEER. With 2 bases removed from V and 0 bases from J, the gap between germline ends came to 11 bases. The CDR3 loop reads CASSQTPPRSYNEQFF. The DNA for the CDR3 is TGCGCCAGCAGCCAAACCCCCCCGCGCTCCTACAATGAGCAGTTCTTC.

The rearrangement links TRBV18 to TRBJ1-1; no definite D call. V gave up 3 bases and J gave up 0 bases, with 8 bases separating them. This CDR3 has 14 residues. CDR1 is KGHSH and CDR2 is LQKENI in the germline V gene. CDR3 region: CASSPAGVNTEAFF. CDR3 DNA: TGTGCCAGCTCACCGGCAGGTGTGAACACTGAAGCTTTCTTT.

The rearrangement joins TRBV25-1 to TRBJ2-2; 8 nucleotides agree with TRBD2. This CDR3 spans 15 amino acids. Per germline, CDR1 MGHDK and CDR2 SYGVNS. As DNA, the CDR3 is TGTGCGAGCGGGGGCCCCGTGGTAGGGACCGGGGAGCTGTTTTTT. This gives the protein CASGGPVVGTGELFF.

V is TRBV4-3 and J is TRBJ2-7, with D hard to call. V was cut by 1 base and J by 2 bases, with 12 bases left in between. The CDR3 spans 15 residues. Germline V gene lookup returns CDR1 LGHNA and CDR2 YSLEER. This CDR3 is CASSQASGGAYEQYF. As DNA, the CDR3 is TGCGCCAGCAGCCAAGCCTCGGGTGGAGCCTACGAGCAGTACTTC.

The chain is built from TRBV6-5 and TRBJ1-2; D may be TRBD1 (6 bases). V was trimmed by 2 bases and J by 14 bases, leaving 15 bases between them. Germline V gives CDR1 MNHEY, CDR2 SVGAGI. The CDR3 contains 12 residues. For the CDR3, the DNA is TGTGCCAGCAGTTACACCGACAGGCCACATACCTTC. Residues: CASSYTDRPHTF.

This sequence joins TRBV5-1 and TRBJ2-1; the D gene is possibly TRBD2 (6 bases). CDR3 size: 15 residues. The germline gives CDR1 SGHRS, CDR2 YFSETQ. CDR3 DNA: TGCGCGATACTACTAGCCCCCTACTCCTACAATGAGCAGTTCTTC. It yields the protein CAILLAPYSYNEQFF.

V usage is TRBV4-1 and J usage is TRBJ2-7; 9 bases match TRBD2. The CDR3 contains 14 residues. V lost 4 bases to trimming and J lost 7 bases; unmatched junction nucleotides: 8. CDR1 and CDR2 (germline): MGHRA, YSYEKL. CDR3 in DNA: TGCGCCAGCAGCCTAGAGGCTAGCGGGGTTGAGCAGTACTTC. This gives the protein CASSLEASGVEQYF.

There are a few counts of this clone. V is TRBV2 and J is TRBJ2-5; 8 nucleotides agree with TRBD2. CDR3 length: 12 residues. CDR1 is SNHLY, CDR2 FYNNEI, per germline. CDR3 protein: CGGAGDQETQYF. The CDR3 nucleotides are TGTGGAGGAGCGGGGGACCAAGAGACCCAGTACTTC.

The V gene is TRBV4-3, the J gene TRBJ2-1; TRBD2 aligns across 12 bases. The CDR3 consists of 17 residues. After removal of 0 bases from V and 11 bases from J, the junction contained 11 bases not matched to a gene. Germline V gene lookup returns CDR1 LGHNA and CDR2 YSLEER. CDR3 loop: CASSQDRRLAGGTKQFF. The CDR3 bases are TGCGCCAGCAGCCAAGATAGGAGGCTAGCGGGAGGGACAAAGCAGTTCTTC.

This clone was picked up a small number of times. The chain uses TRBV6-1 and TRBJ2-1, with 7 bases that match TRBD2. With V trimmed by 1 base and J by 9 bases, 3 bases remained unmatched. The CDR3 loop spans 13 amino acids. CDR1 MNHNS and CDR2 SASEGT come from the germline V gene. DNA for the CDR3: TGTGCCAGCAGTGAAGTAGGCGGGAGTGAGCAGTTCTTC. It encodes CASSEVGGSEQFF.

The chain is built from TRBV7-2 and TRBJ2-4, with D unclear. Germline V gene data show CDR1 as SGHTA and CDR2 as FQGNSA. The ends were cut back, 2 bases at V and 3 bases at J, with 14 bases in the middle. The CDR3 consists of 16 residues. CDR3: CASSLTGQVDKNIQYF. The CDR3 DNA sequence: TGTGCCAGCAGCTTAACCGGTCAGGTGGACAAAAACATTCAGTACTTC.